This TCR beta chain was obtained from a study of shared clonotypes between healthy human individuals. The study's findings and limits: Roughly 5% of naive CD4 clonotypes were common to four donors. Sequencing depth was a factor that was expected to affect clonotype sharing among donors.

Here immunoSEQ multiplex PCR was the method, and the copy in TCRdb shows in-frame clones only, minus some. This sample has some 790,000 clones, with over 55% found just once. V gave up 0 bases and J gave up 4 bases; unmatched junction bases: 3. From germline, CDR1 is SGHTA and CDR2 FQGNSA. The CDR3 loop spans 16 amino acids. This clone was seen a few times. What it binds is unknown. The TCR was taken from a woman aged 30 to 39 in good health. The chain carries TRBV7-2 and TRBJ2-3; 11 bases align to TRBD1. Input material: memory CD4+ T cells sorted from blood. Regarding subset: CD45RA-negative fraction. This CDR3 reads CASSLAGTGGADTQYF. Here the CDR3 DNA reads TGTGCCAGCAGCTTAGCCGGGACAGGGGGAGCAGATACGCAGTATTTT.